This TCR beta chain was captured by sequencing in a study of T cell repertoires in cytomegalovirus infection. Trimming took off 4 bases at V and 7 bases at J, with 10 bases between the two ends. The CDR3 has 12 residues. Germline values: CDR1 SEHNR, CDR2 FQNEAQ (reference sequence). In its sample, this clonotype was seen many times. From the reads, TCRdb called clonotypes with MiXCR, one entry per CDR3 protein. The sample carries around 440,000 distinct CDR3 sequences, roughly 12% recorded once. The rearrangement uses TRBV7-9 and TRBJ1-2; D is unclear. The sample was PBMCs. This sequence was found in a human donor in good health (CMV status not recorded). Some clones in this sample may be carry-over from other donors' samples. CDR3 sequence: CASSWVEAGYTF. CDR3 sequence (DNA): TGTGCCAGCAGCTGGGTGGAGGCTGGCTACACCTTC.